Below are 18 T cell receptor beta chains sequenced from a single sample in a study of T cells after yellow fever vaccination. TCRdb independently ran MiXCR on the 5' RACE reads; one entry per CDR3 protein. The sample holds more than 450,000 distinct CDR3 sequences, around a fifth seen once. The sample here was PBMCs, taken roughly 23 days after the first yellow fever vaccination. Receptor source: a young man who received the YFV17D yellow fever vaccine.

This clonotype has a handful of counts. The chain joins TRBV20-1 to TRBJ2-7, with D unresolved. This CDR3 has 11 residues. Looked up from germline, CDR1 is DFQATT and CDR2 is SNEGSKA (reference sequence). V was trimmed by 7 bases and J by 2 bases, leaving 9 bases between them. CDR3 DNA sequence: TGCAGTGGTTACCGCACCTACGAGCAGTACGTC. It is translated as CSGYRTYEQYV.

This chain connects TRBV7-2 to TRBJ2-5; D may be TRBD1 or TRBD2 (5 bases each). Germline V lookup: CDR1 SGHTA, CDR2 FQGNSA. The CDR3 spans 15 residues. V was cut by 1 base and J by 1 base, with 10 bases left in between. The CDR3 protein is CASSLVVGPQETQYF. DNA of the CDR3: TGTGCCAGCAGCTTAGTTGTGGGACCCCAAGAGACCCAGTACTTC. The full variable domain, in which reference TRBV7-2 and TRBJ2-5 provide the parts outside the CDR3, is GAGVSQSPSNKVTEKGKDVELRCDPISGHTALYWYRQSLGQGLEFLIYFQGNSAPDKSGLPSDRFSAERTGGSVSTLTIQRTQQEDSAVYLCASSLVVGPQETQYFGPGTRLLVL.

The V gene is TRBV18, the J gene TRBJ2-3, with TRBD1 as a possible D gene (6 bases). Per germline, CDR1 KGHSH and CDR2 LQKENI. V lost 2 bases to trimming and J lost 4 bases, with 10 bases between them. The CDR3 runs 14 residues. The CDR3 region is CASSPARGPDTQYF. The CDR3 DNA reads as TGTGCCAGCTCACCAGCCAGGGGACCAGATACGCAGTATTTT.

This clonotype has a single count. This chain joins TRBV9 and TRBJ2-7, with TRBD1 as a possible D gene (6 bases). CDR3 length: 15 residues. CDR1 SGDLS and CDR2 YYNGEE come from the germline V gene. Trimming shortened V by 2 bases and J by 2 bases, and 14 bases separated the two germline ends. CDR3 residues: CASSVSGHKTYEQYF. CDR3 nucleotide sequence: TGTGCCAGCAGCGTGTCGGGACACAAGACCTACGAGCAGTACTTC.

Only a few counts were recorded for this clonotype. The genes are TRBV7-2 and TRBJ1-2, with D perhaps TRBD1 (5 bases). V was trimmed by 4 bases and J by 8 bases, leaving 11 bases between them. The CDR3 spans 12 residues. Germline CDR1 and CDR2: SGHTA and FQGNSA. CDR3 coding DNA: TGTGCCAGCAGCTCCGCCGGGGGGGGCTACACCTTC. As protein: CASSSAGGGYTF.

The chain employs TRBV19 and TRBJ1-2, with a possible D match to TRBD1 (6 bases). The CDR3 is 16 residues long. Germline CDR1 LNHDA, CDR2 SQIVND (reference sequence). Trimming pared 4 bases from V and 3 bases from J, leaving 18 bases between. The CDR3 is CASSRGQTLGDYGYTF. The CDR3 DNA sequence: TGTGCCAGTAGTAGAGGACAGACCCTGGGGGACTATGGCTACACCTTC.

In this sample, this clonotype turned up a few times. The rearrangement uses TRBV5-1 and TRBJ2-3, with D tentatively TRBD1 (6 bases). CDR3 length: 15 residues. Trimming cost V 7 bases and J 4 bases, with 19 bases left between them. Germline V gene data show CDR1 as SGHRS and CDR2 as YFSETQ. In DNA form, the CDR3 reads TGCGCCAGCTCAGATATACAGGGATTCGCAGATACGCAGTATTTT. Its protein is CASSDIQGFADTQYF.

This clonotype was counted a few times. This rearrangement joins TRBV12-3 or TRBV12-4 to TRBJ1-2; TRBD1 aligns across 8 bases. The V segment lost 1 base and the J segment 8 bases; nucleotides outside the gene matches: 12. The CDR3 runs to 16 residues. CDR3 nucleotide sequence: TGTGCCAGCAGTTTAGAGAAAGGACAGGGTGTTAGGGGCTACACCTTC. Translating it yields CASSLEKGQGVRGYTF.

The CDR3 protein is CASSPFKGQYEQYF. CDR3 nucleotide sequence: TGCGCCAGCAGCCCCTTTAAAGGGCAATACGAGCAGTACTTC. J is TRBJ2-7 and V is TRBV5-1; D gene ambiguous. Germline loops: CDR1 SGHRS, CDR2 YFSETQ. V lost 4 bases and J 4 bases, leaving 15 bases between the germline ends. The length of the CDR3 is 14 residues.

This chain links TRBV7-6 with TRBJ1-1; D might be TRBD1 (5 bases). The CDR3 totals 13 residues. The germline V and J ends were trimmed by 5 bases and 7 bases, with 14 bases remaining between them. Germline assignment: CDR1 SGHVS and CDR2 FNYEAQ. CDR3 in amino acids: CASSLGEQVEAFF. The CDR3, as DNA: TGTGCCAGCAGCCTAGGGGAACAGGTTGAAGCTTTCTTT.

This clonotype appeared a single time. The chain couples TRBV7-9 to TRBJ2-5; the match to TRBD2 covers 7 bases. This CDR3 contains 15 residues. Germline V gene data show CDR1 as SEHNR and CDR2 as FQNEAQ (reference sequence). V lost 1 base and J lost 5; bases outside the gene matches: 7. CDR3 protein: CASSLVVLAGETQYF. CDR3 in DNA: TGTGCCAGCAGCTTAGTTGTGTTAGCGGGCGAGACCCAGTACTTC.

This clonotype was detected only a few times. This rearrangement joins TRBV5-5 to TRBJ2-7; weak D call: TRBD1 (5 bases). From germline, CDR1 is SGHKS and CDR2 YYEKEE (reference sequence). V was trimmed by 6 bases and J by 2 bases, leaving 12 bases between them. The CDR3 consists of 13 residues. Here the CDR3 DNA reads TGTGCCAGCACCCTGGGGCGGACCTACGAGCAGTACTTC. Its translation is CASTLGRTYEQYF.

The chain recombines TRBV7-2 with TRBJ2-1; no reliable D call. Germline V gives CDR1 SGHTA, CDR2 FQGNSA. The CDR3 contains 16 residues. V lost 5 bases to trimming and J lost 0 bases, with 14 bases between them. The CDR3 DNA is TGTGCCAGCAGCCCGAGACGCCTACGCTCCTACAATGAGCAGTTCTTC. As protein: CASSPRRLRSYNEQFF.

This clonotype was detected a few times. V is TRBV14 and J is TRBJ1-1; 10 nucleotides line up with TRBD1. There are 17 residues in the CDR3. Germline V gene sequence: CDR1 SGHDN, CDR2 FVKESK. The V gene end was trimmed by 4 bases and the J gene end by 4 bases; junction bases not matched to a gene: 12. The CDR3 loop is CASSLDRVGDRGTEAFF. CDR3 DNA sequence: TGTGCCAGCAGCCTAGACCGAGTGGGGGACAGGGGCACTGAAGCTTTCTTT.

V is TRBV6-5 and J is TRBJ2-7; 7 nucleotides align to TRBD2. The V gene's germline CDR1 is MNHEY and CDR2 SVGAGI. J lost 2 bases, V lost 3 bases, and 13 bases had no gene match. The CDR3 is made up of 17 amino acids. The CDR3 DNA sequence: TGTGCCAGCAGTTATATGCATGGTAGCGGGCGAACCTACGAGCAGTACTTC. Protein: CASSYMHGSGRTYEQYF.

This clonotype appeared a few times. The chain joins TRBV29-1 to TRBJ2-1; D not certain. The CDR3 is 14 residues long. Germline assignment: CDR1 SQVTM and CDR2 ANQGSEA. Trimming took 2 bases from V and 1 from J, leaving 9 bases between them. This CDR3 is CSVEWRRSYNEQFF. CDR3 DNA: TGCAGCGTTGAATGGCGCCGGTCCTACAATGAGCAGTTCTTC.

This chain links TRBV5-6 with TRBJ1-2; D unresolved. V was trimmed by 0 bases and J by 4 bases, leaving 7 bases between them. CDR3 length: 13 amino acids. Looked up from germline, CDR1 is SGHDT and CDR2 is YYEEEE. The DNA of the CDR3 is TGTGCCAGCAGCTTGGTGGAGGCCTATGGCTACACCTTC. Encoded protein: CASSLVEAYGYTF.

The V call is TRBV12-3 or TRBV12-4, the J call TRBJ2-1, with TRBD2 matching over 8 bases. Germline trimming cut 3 bases from V and 11 bases from J; bases unmatched to any gene: 33. The length of the CDR3 is 22 residues. In DNA, the CDR3 is TGTGCCAGCAGTTTTCTACGGGCCAATCCTTGGCGGGGGGCAAATGGGGATCCCCAGCAGTTCTTC. Its translation: CASSFLRANPWRGANGDPQQFF.